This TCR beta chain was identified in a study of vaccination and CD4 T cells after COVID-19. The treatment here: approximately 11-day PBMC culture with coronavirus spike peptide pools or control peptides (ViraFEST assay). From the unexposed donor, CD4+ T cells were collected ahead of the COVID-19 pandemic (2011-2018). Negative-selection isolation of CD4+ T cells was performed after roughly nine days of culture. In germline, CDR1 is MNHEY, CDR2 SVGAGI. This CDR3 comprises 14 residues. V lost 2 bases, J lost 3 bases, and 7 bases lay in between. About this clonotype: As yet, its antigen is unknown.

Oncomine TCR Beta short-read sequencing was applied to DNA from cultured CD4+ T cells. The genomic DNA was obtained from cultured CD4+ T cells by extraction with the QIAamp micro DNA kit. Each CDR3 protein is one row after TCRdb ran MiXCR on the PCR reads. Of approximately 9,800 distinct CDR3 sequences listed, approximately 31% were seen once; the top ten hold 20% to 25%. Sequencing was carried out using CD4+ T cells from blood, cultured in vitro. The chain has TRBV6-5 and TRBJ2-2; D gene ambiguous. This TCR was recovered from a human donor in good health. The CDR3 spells CASSYLRDTGELFF. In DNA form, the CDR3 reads TGTGCCAGCAGTTACCTCCGGGACACCGGGGAGCTGTTTTTT.